One and the same sample provided the 31 T cell receptor beta chains below, sequenced in a study of Ad26.COV2.S vaccination and SARS-CoV-2 variants. Regarding treatment: roughly 19 received Ad26.COV2.S at low or high dose, single or two shots; roughly five received placebo; per-sample allocation not given. Samples were taken on day 63 after the first vaccine or placebo injection. Profiled with immunoSEQ multiplex PCR; TCRdb holds only in-frame clones, not every one. Of 400,000 to 450,000 clones listed, approximately 92% are singletons. This specimen consisted of peripheral blood, obtained in a trial of Ad26.COV2.S vaccine versus placebo. The receptor set was obtained from a person between 18 and 60 years old who received the Ad26.COV2.S COVID-19 vaccine or a placebo.

The V call is TRBV7-6, the J call TRBJ2-7; D is unresolved. V was trimmed by 2 bases and J by 1 base, leaving 15 bases between them. Germline values: CDR1 SGHVS, CDR2 FNYEAQ. The CDR3 has 16 residues. Written as DNA, the CDR3 is TGTGCCAGCAGCTTACTCGGTGGAGATCCATCCTACGAGCAGTACTTC. Translating gives CASSLLGGDPSYEQYF.

This clone was recorded only once. A much larger clonotype is one base distant, so this may be a read error. The V call is TRBV7-2, the J call TRBJ2-7; D unresolved. CDR1 is SGHTA, CDR2 FQGNSA, per germline. Trimming pared 4 bases from V and 0 bases from J, leaving 4 bases between. The CDR3 has 12 residues. The CDR3 DNA follows: TGTGCCAGCAGCTGGGACTCCTACGAGCAGTACTTC. Residues: CASSWDSYEQYF.

This clone was counted a few times. The chain is built from TRBV20-1 and TRBJ1-1; D remains unclear. Between the trimmed V and J ends, which lost 3 bases and 4 bases, there was a span of 15 bases. Per germline, CDR1 DFQATT and CDR2 SNEGSKA (reference sequence). The CDR3 spans 14 residues. The chain's CDR3 is CSASVGWPVTEAFF. The CDR3 DNA is TGCAGTGCTAGTGTTGGTTGGCCAGTCACTGAAGCTTTCTTT.

This clone was observed a few times. Other DNA sequences in the sample encode the same CDR3. The chain uses TRBV18 and TRBJ2-5, with 7 nucleotides matching TRBD1. Germline values: CDR1 KGHSH, CDR2 LQKENI. This CDR3 is 13 amino acids long. V shed 3 bases and J 2 bases; nucleotides not matched to a gene: 0. CDR3 protein: CASSPGQQETQYF. CDR3 DNA sequence: TGTGCCAGCTCACCGGGACAGCAAGAGACCCAGTACTTC.

The rearrangement joins TRBV4-3 to TRBJ2-5; 8 bases fit TRBD2. Germline V gene lookup returns CDR1 LGHNA and CDR2 YSLEER. The CDR3 is made up of 18 amino acids. V lost 0 bases and J lost 8; bases outside the gene matches: 17. The CDR3 sequence: CASSQDIGIAGPRETQYF. In nucleotides, the CDR3 is TGCGCCAGCAGCCAAGATATCGGGATAGCGGGACCAAGAGAAACCCAGTACTTC.

The chain uses TRBV30 and TRBJ2-7; D uncertain. Germline-derived CDR1 and CDR2 are GTSNPN and SVGIG (reference sequence). V lost 0 bases and J 8 bases, leaving 11 bases between the germline ends. This CDR3 has 12 amino acids. CDR3 nucleotides: TGTGCCTGGAGTGTAATTTCGGCTCAGCAGTACTTC. Its protein is CAWSVISAQQYF.

This sequence joins TRBV5-4 and TRBJ2-3, with 9 bases that match TRBD2. Per germline, CDR1 SGHNT and CDR2 YYREEE (reference sequence). V lost 0 bases, J lost 1 base, and 0 bases stayed unmatched. The CDR3 extends over 15 amino acids. This chain's CDR3 is CASSLASGGTDTQYF. The CDR3 bases are TGTGCCAGCAGCTTGGCTAGCGGGGGCACAGATACGCAGTATTTT.

This chain links TRBV28 with TRBJ2-3; weak D call: TRBD1 (6 bases). The germline V gene has CDR1 MDHEN and CDR2 SYDVKM. This CDR3 comprises 15 residues. Trimming took off 5 bases at V and 4 bases at J, with 16 bases between the two ends. CDR3 protein: CASSQQGKEADTQYF. The CDR3, as DNA: TGTGCCAGCAGTCAACAGGGTAAGGAGGCAGATACGCAGTATTTT.

A single count supports this clone. The genes are TRBV7-6 and TRBJ1-1, with D unclear. V was clipped by 4 bases and J by 1 base, with 13 bases between them. This CDR3 region has 15 residues. CDR1 is SGHVS, CDR2 FNYEAQ, per germline. The CDR3 region is CASSSGVEGNTEAFF. CDR3 in DNA: TGTGCCAGCAGCTCAGGTGTCGAGGGGAACACTGAAGCTTTCTTT.

This sequence joins TRBV5-5 and TRBJ2-7, with D possibly being TRBD2 (5 bases). The CDR3 totals 15 residues. The germline V gene has CDR1 SGHKS and CDR2 YYEKEE (reference sequence). V gave up 2 bases and J gave up 2 bases, with 14 bases separating them. The CDR3 nucleotides are TGTGCCAGCAGCTTTATTTCCAGAGGGACCTACGAGCAGTACTTC. It translates to CASSFISRGTYEQYF.

The rearrangement uses TRBV24-1 and TRBJ1-1, with 10 positions matching TRBD1. Losses at the gene ends were 10 bases for V and 5 bases for J; bases not matched to a gene: 18. This CDR3 contains 17 residues. Germline CDR1 KGHDR, CDR2 SFDVKD. The CDR3 region is CATYGPGQGILRTEAFF. The CDR3 DNA sequence: TGTGCCACTTACGGCCCGGGACAGGGGATTCTGCGGACTGAAGCTTTCTTT.

The chain uses TRBV18 and TRBJ1-2, with D maybe TRBD1 (5 bases). The CDR3 runs to 15 residues. CDR1 KGHSH and CDR2 LQKENI come from the germline V gene. Trimming left V 1 base short and J 4 bases short, with 13 bases between. CDR3 region: CASSPQSDSVYGYTF. In DNA, the CDR3 is TGTGCCAGCTCACCACAATCCGACAGCGTCTATGGCTACACCTTC.

The J gene is TRBJ2-7, the V gene TRBV7-2; D gene ambiguous. Germline-derived CDR1 and CDR2 are SGHTA and FQGNSA. CDR3 length: 14 residues. Trimming stripped 2 bases from V and 4 bases from J, with 12 bases between. The CDR3: CASSLSLETYEQYF. In nucleotides, the CDR3 is TGTGCCAGCAGCTTATCGTTAGAGACTTACGAGCAGTACTTC. Combining the CDR3 with reference TRBV7-2 and TRBJ2-7 gives the whole variable domain GAGVSQSPSNKVTEKGKDVELRCDPISGHTALYWYRQSLGQGLEFLIYFQGNSAPDKSGLPSDRFSAERTGGSVSTLTIQRTQQEDSAVYLCASSLSLETYEQYFGPGTRLTVT.

The chain employs TRBV7-9 and TRBJ1-1, with D hard to call. Germline V gives CDR1 SEHNR, CDR2 FQNEAQ (reference sequence). CDR3 size: 12 residues. V lost 2 bases and J 7 bases, leaving 8 bases between the germline ends. CDR3 region: CASSLSGYEAFF. CDR3 sequence (DNA): TGTGCCAGCAGCTTATCCGGATATGAAGCTTTCTTT. The variable domain in full, completed from reference TRBV7-9 and TRBJ1-1, reads DTGVSQNPRHKITKRGQNVTFRCDPISEHNRLYWYRQTLGQGPEFLTYFQNEAQLEKSRLLSDRFSAERPKGSFSTLEIQRTEQGDSAMYLCASSLSGYEAFFGQGTRLTVV.

The chain recombines TRBV7-9 with TRBJ1-3; no reliable D call. Looked up from germline, CDR1 is SEHNR and CDR2 is FQNEAQ (reference sequence). Trimming took off 4 bases at V and 8 bases at J, with 9 bases between the two ends. This CDR3 spans 12 amino acids. CDR3 in amino acids: CASSYGRYTIYF. CDR3 sequence (DNA): TGTGCCAGCAGCTACGGACGCTACACCATATATTTT.

The CDR3 DNA is TGTGCCAGTAGGCCGGCGGGGGGGGCCTACGAGCAGTACTTC. Translation: CASRPAGGAYEQYF. This rearrangement joins TRBV19 to TRBJ2-7, with TRBD2 matching 9 bases. The CDR3 runs to 14 residues. Looked up from germline, CDR1 is LNHDA and CDR2 is SQIVND (reference sequence). Germline trimming cut 6 bases from V and 2 bases from J; bases unmatched to any gene: 5.

The rearrangement links TRBV5-4 to TRBJ2-7; 10 bases line up with TRBD1. Germline trimming cut 0 bases from V and 2 bases from J; bases unmatched to any gene: 8. This CDR3 has 17 amino acids. Germline V gene sequence: CDR1 SGHNT, CDR2 YYREEE (reference sequence). In nucleotides, the CDR3 is TGTGCCAGCAGCTTGGACATGTGGACAGGGGGGACCTACGAGCAGTACTTC. Protein: CASSLDMWTGGTYEQYF.

The genes are TRBV6-5 and TRBJ2-1, with D possibly being TRBD2 (6 bases). V was pared by 6 bases and J by 1 base, with 10 bases between. The germline V gene encodes CDR1 MNHEY and CDR2 SVGAGI. The CDR3 has 14 residues. This CDR3 is CASRVAGSYNEQFF. The DNA for the CDR3 is TGTGCCAGCAGGGTCGCGGGGTCCTACAATGAGCAGTTCTTC.

This clone was counted between two and nine times. The genes are TRBV7-8 and TRBJ2-7; D is unresolved. Germline-derived CDR1 and CDR2 are SGHVS and FQNEAQ. The V and J ends lost 1 base and 3 bases respectively, with 7 bases between them. This CDR3 is 13 amino acids long. The CDR3 DNA reads as TGTGCCAGCAGCTTAGGGGCCTACTACGAGCAGTACTTC. It encodes CASSLGAYYEQYF.

The V call is TRBV4-3, the J call TRBJ2-2; unclear D gene. The CDR3 spans 15 residues. The germline V and J ends were trimmed by 1 base and 6 bases, with 12 bases remaining between them. Germline V lookup: CDR1 LGHNA, CDR2 YSLEER. The CDR3 DNA follows: TGCGCCAGCAGCCAAGGCCCTAGTTCGGCCGGGGAGCTGTTTTTT. This translates into CASSQGPSSAGELFF.

The chain uses TRBV23-1 and TRBJ2-7; 10 bases agree with TRBD1. TRBV23-1 is given ORF status, its function remaining uncertain. V dropped 3 bases and J dropped 6; count of bases not matched to a gene: 5. The CDR3 has 14 residues. The CDR3 region has the DNA TGCGCCAGCAGTCATTGGGACAGGGGAGGCGAGCAGTACTTC. This sequence encodes CASSHWDRGGEQYF.

V is TRBV5-1 and J is TRBJ1-2; D gene ambiguous. The CDR3 consists of 16 residues. The V end lost 0 bases, the J end lost 3 bases, and 15 bases lay between the germline ends. CDR1 and CDR2 from the germline V gene are SGHRS and YFSETQ. In DNA, the CDR3 is TGCGCCAGCAGCTTGGGCCCCGAGGGATTAGACTATGGCTACACCTTC. The encoded protein is CASSLGPEGLDYGYTF.

This rearrangement joins TRBV7-9 to TRBJ2-1; D remains unclear. The ends were cut back, 2 bases at V and 3 bases at J, with 14 bases in the middle. Germline CDR1 is SEHNR and CDR2 is FQNEAQ (reference sequence). The CDR3 length is 16 residues. CDR3 in DNA: TGTGCCAGCAGCTTATCCGTGAACGGTGTCTACAATGAGCAGTTCTTC. It translates to CASSLSVNGVYNEQFF.

The chain has TRBV5-5 and TRBJ2-6; no clear D gene. Germline V gene data show CDR1 as SGHKS and CDR2 as YYEKEE (reference sequence). The ends were cut back, 4 bases at V and 1 base at J, with 12 bases in the middle. This CDR3 is 16 amino acids long. The CDR3 here is CASSRIWASGANVLTF. DNA for the CDR3: TGTGCCAGCAGCCGAATTTGGGCTTCTGGGGCCAACGTCCTGACTTTC. Looking up the rest from reference TRBV5-5 and TRBJ2-6 gives the full variable domain: DAGVTQSPTHLIKTRGQQVTLRCSPISGHKSVSWYQQVLGQGPQFIFQYYEKEERGRGNFPDRFSARQFPNYSSELNVNALLLGDSALYLCASSRIWASGANVLTFGAGSRLTVL.

This sequence joins TRBV3-1 (or the pseudogene TRBV3-2) and TRBJ2-5; TRBD1 agrees at 7 bases. The V gene's germline CDR1 is LGHDT and CDR2 YNNKEL (reference sequence). J gave up 4 bases and V 0 bases, and 11 bases lay outside the gene matches. The CDR3 is 17 amino acids. CDR3 in DNA: TGTGCCAGCAGCCAAGATCTTCGGCAGGGGGTCCGAGAGACCCAGTACTTC. Translation gives CASSQDLRQGVRETQYF.

The CDR3 is CASSFRDRLLTEAFF. As DNA, the CDR3 is TGTGCCAGCAGTTTTCGGGACCGCCTTTTGACTGAAGCTTTCTTT. J is TRBJ1-1 and V is TRBV28; D might be TRBD1 (5 bases). Germline assignment: CDR1 MDHEN and CDR2 SYDVKM. This CDR3 contains 15 residues. V was trimmed by 3 bases and J by 5 bases, leaving 16 bases between them.

The chain employs TRBV11-2 and TRBJ2-7; D perhaps matches TRBD2 (6 bases). Germline V gene data show CDR1 as SGHAT and CDR2 as FQNNGV. CDR3 length: 14 residues. V gave up 6 bases and J gave up 5 bases, with 17 bases separating them. Here the CDR3 DNA reads TGTGCCAGCAGATCTTACGGGGGTACAAACGAGCAGTACTTC. Residues: CASRSYGGTNEQYF.

The chain joins TRBV7-9 to TRBJ2-2, with TRBD1 matching over 11 bases. The CDR3 covers 17 residues. The J segment lost 4 bases and the V segment lost 5 bases, leaving 9 bases of the junction unmatched. Germline assignment: CDR1 SEHNR and CDR2 FQNEAQ (reference sequence). The CDR3 nucleotides are TGTGCCAGCAGCCACCAGGAGGGACAGGGGGGCACCGGGGAGCTGTTTTTT. It yields the protein CASSHQEGQGGTGELFF.

V and J are TRBV30 and TRBJ2-3; TRBD2 might be the D (7 bases). Germline V gene sequence: CDR1 GTSNPN, CDR2 SVGIG (reference sequence). Deletions cut 8 bases from V and 1 base from J, with 16 bases between. There are 14 residues in the CDR3. CDR3 in DNA: TGTGCCAGGGGACTGGGGGGGCGCACAGATACGCAGTATTTT. This encodes CARGLGGRTDTQYF. Using reference TRBV30 and TRBJ2-3 for the parts outside the CDR3, the full variable domain is SQTIHQWPATLVQPVGSPLSLECTVEGTSNPNLYWYRQAAGRGLQLLFYSVGIGQISSEVPQNLSASRPQDRQFILSSKKLLLSDSGFYLCARGLGGRTDTQYFGPGTRLTVL.

This chain joins TRBV28 and TRBJ2-7; 8 bases align to TRBD1. This CDR3 comprises 14 residues. After removal of 6 bases from V and 2 bases from J, the junction contained 6 bases not matched to a gene. Germline V gene data show CDR1 as MDHEN and CDR2 as SYDVKM. The CDR3 region has the DNA TGTGCCAGCAGACAGGGACAGGCTCCCTACGAGCAGTACTTC. Translating gives CASRQGQAPYEQYF. The whole variable domain, filled in from reference TRBV28 and TRBJ2-7, reads DVKVTQSSRYLVKRTGEKVFLECVQDMDHENMFWYRQDPGLGLRLIYFSYDVKMKEKGDIPEGYSVSREKKERFSLILESASTNQTSMYLCASRQGQAPYEQYFGPGTRLTVT.

V gene TRBV11-2 combines with J gene TRBJ1-1, with D hard to call. Deletions cut 2 bases from V and 5 bases from J, with 6 bases between. From germline, CDR1 is SGHAT and CDR2 FQNNGV. The CDR3 covers 12 residues. CDR3 bases: TGTGCCAGCAGCTTATTGTATACTGAAGCTTTCTTT. Translated: CASSLLYTEAFF.